The present TCR beta chain was sequenced within a study of blood T cell repertoires in COVID-19. About the study: From the United States, Italy and Spain came samples of acute and convalescent COVID-19.

Original processing methods: Reference gene primers were amplified, and this amplification served to estimate nucleated cell counts. Sequenced by immunoSEQ multiplex PCR; TCRdb stores in-frame clones only, minus some. The V and J calls and clone size are taken from that table; D and trimming were inferred from the DNA. Counted here are around 90,000 clones, about 86% occurring once; the ten biggest clones make up around 2.1%. The CDR3 loop spans 18 amino acids. Germline-derived CDR1 and CDR2 are LNHNV and YYDKDF (reference sequence). J was trimmed by 1 base and V by 0 bases; bases with no gene match: 9. Those enrolled in Seattle joined during active infection and were followed longitudinally afterward.

The receptor's source is a man aged 45-65 years with COVID-19, enrolled during active disease. Sequencing used peripheral blood. V usage is TRBV15 and J usage is TRBJ1-5, with 7 bases aligning to TRBD1. The DNA for the CDR3 is TGTGCCACCAGCAGAGAAAGGACAGGTGGGCTGAGCAATCAGCCCCAGCATTTT. This gives the protein CATSRERTGGLSNQPQHF.